These T cell receptor beta chains were read from a single sample in a study of blood T cell repertoires in COVID-19. Only in-frame clones appear in the TCRdb table, and some are missing; sequencing was by immunoSEQ multiplex PCR. The sample lists approximately 530,000 clones, approximately 91% occurring once. Sequenced sample: peripheral blood. The source is a woman aged 45-60 years with COVID-19, enrolled during active disease. CDR3s include the opening cysteine and the closing phenylalanine or tryptophan. Fields, in order: D gene, J gene, clone size, V gene, CDR3 protein, CDR3 DNA. The D gene is left open where the match is weak. Clone size, where shown, is once, few, many, or a class for clones that have expanded.

NA | TRBJ1-1 | NA | TRBV30 | CAWSVQGGGTEAFF | TGTGCCTGGAGTGTACAAGGGGGTGGAACTGAAGCTTTCTTT
NA | TRBJ1-2 | NA | TRBV9 | CASSVGGDRLGGYTF | TGTGCCAGCAGCGTAGGGGGGGACCGACTTGGTGGCTACACCTTC
TRBD1 | TRBJ1-4 | NA | TRBV6-6 | CASSLSRDRDQLFF | TGTGCCAGCAGCCTGTCCCGGGACAGGGATCAACTGTTTTTT
TRBD2 | TRBJ2-3 | NA | TRBV11-2 | CASSSYLYAGVADTQYF | TGTGCCAGCAGCTCCTATCTTTACGCGGGGGTGGCAGATACGCAGTATTTT
TRBD2 | TRBJ2-3 | NA | TRBV7-9 | CASNRAPGGDTQYF | TGTGCCAGCAATCGCGCCCCGGGGGGAGATACGCAGTATTTT
NA | TRBJ1-1 | NA | TRBV11-2 | CASSPPRRGDTEAFF | TGTGCCAGCAGCCCTCCTAGGAGGGGAGACACTGAAGCTTTCTTT
TRBD1 | TRBJ1-4 | NA | TRBV5-6 | CASSFGQGWEKLFF | TGTGCCAGCAGCTTCGGACAGGGTTGGGAAAAACTGTTTTTT
NA | TRBJ2-2 | NA | TRBV9 | CASSVGGGTGELFF | TGTGCCAGCAGCGTAGGAGGCGGCACCGGGGAGCTGTTTTTT
NA | TRBJ1-5 | NA | TRBV2 | CASSGGSQPQHF | TGTGCCAGCAGTGGAGGAAGTCAGCCCCAGCATTTT
NA | TRBJ2-1 | few | TRBV24-1 | CATSDSSTDINEQFF | TGTGCCACCAGTGATTCCTCCACCGACATTAATGAGCAGTTCTTC
TRBD2 | TRBJ2-3 | once | TRBV28 | CASSPPSGGGGDTQYF | TGTGCCAGCAGTCCCCCTAGCGGGGGAGGGGGAGATACGCAGTATTTT
NA | TRBJ2-6 | NA | TRBV10-2 | CASTGTGSGANVLTF | TGCGCCAGCACCGGAACGGGGTCTGGGGCCAACGTCCTGACTTTC
NA | TRBJ1-6 | NA | TRBV30 | CAWSAARVPYNSPLHF | TGTGCCTGGAGCGCAGCCAGGGTTCCCTATAATTCACCCCTCCACTTT
NA | TRBJ1-4 | NA | TRBV12-3/TRBV12-4 | CASSLNEKLFF | TGTGCCAGCAGCCTCAATGAAAAACTGTTTTTT
TRBD1 | TRBJ2-7 | NA | TRBV25-1 | CASSDPGQRTYEQYF | TGTGCCAGCAGTGACCCGGGACAGAGAACTTACGAGCAGTACTTC
NA | TRBJ1-2 | NA | TRBV5-1 | CASSSDPGGRTGYTF | TGCGCCAGCAGCTCTGATCCGGGAGGAAGGACTGGCTACACCTTC